The 28 T cell receptor beta chains below all came from one sample that was sequenced in a study of blood T cells in healthy people across ages. The authors ran a second PCR of roughly 6 to 12 cycles using a sample-barcoded 5' primer and a J-beta primer mix. TCRdb independently ran MiXCR on the 5' RACE reads; one entry per CDR3 protein. The sample shows 1.5 million to 1.8 million distinct CDR3 sequences, approximately 42% of them seen only once. Sequenced sample: blood. The receptor source for this set is a woman aged 18-29 years in good health.

This clonotype was observed a few times. The CDR3 region is CASSQDGGSPDTQYF. The CDR3 nucleotides are TGCGCCAGCAGCCAAGACGGGGGGAGCCCTGATACGCAGTATTTT. This chain joins TRBV4-3 and TRBJ2-3; 7 positions agree with TRBD2. The germline CDR1 and CDR2 sequences are LGHNA and YSLEER. CDR3 size: 15 residues. The ends lost 0 bases at V and 6 bases at J; junction bases unmatched: 6.

V and J are TRBV20-1 and TRBJ2-1; 10 bases match TRBD2. In germline, CDR1 is DFQATT, CDR2 SNEGSKA (reference sequence). V gave up 5 bases and J gave up 6 bases; unmatched junction bases: 10. This CDR3 contains 15 residues. This CDR3 reads CSARFASGSRNEQFF. The CDR3 DNA reads TGCAGTGCTCGATTCGCTAGCGGGAGTCGCAATGAGCAGTTCTTC.

The sample holds a few counts of this clonotype. The chain carries TRBV7-2 and TRBJ2-5; weak D call: TRBD2 (5 bases). The CDR3 loop spans 13 amino acids. Between the trimmed V and J ends, which lost 1 base and 11 bases, there was a span of 14 bases. CDR1 is SGHTA, CDR2 FQGNSA, per germline. The CDR3 here is CASSLGSSSPQYF. Written as DNA, the CDR3 is TGTGCCAGCAGCTTAGGGTCCTCTAGCCCTCAGTACTTC.

The rearrangement links TRBV20-1 to TRBJ2-4; TRBD2 matches 13 bases. J gave up 1 base and V 6 bases, and 9 bases lay outside the gene matches. Germline loops: CDR1 DFQATT, CDR2 SNEGSKA (reference sequence). The CDR3 is made up of 17 amino acids. CDR3 in DNA: TGCAGTGCCGATACTAGCGGGGGGGCCGGGGCCAAAAACATTCAGTACTTC. It translates to CSADTSGGAGAKNIQYF.

The genes are TRBV6-1 and TRBJ2-7; D possibly corresponds to TRBD1 (6 bases). The V and J ends lost 4 bases and 3 bases respectively, with 10 bases between them. In germline, CDR1 is MNHNS, CDR2 SASEGT. CDR3 length equals 13 residues. The CDR3 DNA sequence: TGTGCCAGCAGTGGCAAAGGGGGCTACGAGCAGTACTTC. It yields the protein CASSGKGGYEQYF.

This clonotype was found a few times. The V gene is TRBV29-1, the J gene TRBJ2-3; 8 bases align to TRBD1. Germline V gene data show CDR1 as SQVTM and CDR2 as ANQGSEA. Trimming cost V 7 bases and J 2 bases; bases outside gene matches: 11. The CDR3 totals 15 residues. CDR3 nucleotides: TGCAGCGCCTCAGGGGGCTCTAGGGCCACAGATACGCAGTATTTT. Protein product: CSASGGSRATDTQYF.

The chain employs TRBV4-3 and TRBJ2-7; possible D gene TRBD2, 5 bases. TRBJ2-5 explains the end of the DNA better; the J call may be wrong. CDR1 is LGHNA, CDR2 YSLEER, per germline. There are 14 residues in the CDR3. The CDR3 here is CASSLSPGKETQYF. The CDR3 bases are TGCGCCAGCAGCCTCTCGCCGGGGAAAGAGACCCAGTACTTC.

This sequence joins TRBV12-3 or TRBV12-4 and TRBJ1-1; D remains ambiguous. V dropped 6 bases and J dropped 5 bases, with 10 bases sitting between them. The CDR3 length is 12 residues. For the CDR3, the DNA is TGTGCCAGCAGCCCTACGAAGACTGAAGCTTTCTTT. Encoded protein: CASSPTKTEAFF.

J is TRBJ2-7 and V is TRBV6-2 or TRBV6-3; the D call may be TRBD1 or TRBD2 (5 bases each). Germline V CDR1 and CDR2: MNHEY, SVGEGT. This CDR3 is 15 amino acids long. V gave up 7 bases and J gave up 0 bases, with 16 bases separating them. This chain's CDR3 is CASTPGRIHSYEQYF. The DNA of the CDR3 is TGTGCCAGCACCCCGGGGCGGATACACTCCTACGAGCAGTACTTC.

This clonotype was seen a handful of times. The gene calls are TRBV27 and TRBJ1-2; the D is unclear. The CDR3 contains 13 residues. The V end lost 2 bases, the J end lost 7 bases, and 11 bases lay between the germline ends. Germline-derived CDR1 and CDR2 are MNHEY and SMNVEV (reference sequence). The CDR3 DNA follows: TGTGCCAGCAGTTTACAGGCCCATAGTGGCTACACCTTC. This encodes CASSLQAHSGYTF.

V is TRBV12-3 or TRBV12-4 and J is TRBJ2-4, with TRBD1 as a possible D gene (6 bases). The end of the DNA aligns better with TRBJ2-7, so the J call may be wrong. The CDR3 has 15 amino acids. This CDR3 reads CASNTNRDVRYEQYF. In DNA, the CDR3 is TGTGCCAGCAATACAAACAGGGACGTCCGGTACGAGCAGTACTTC.

The J gene is TRBJ2-7, the V gene TRBV5-1; D is uncertain. The V and J ends lost 0 bases and 5 bases respectively, with 9 bases between them. The CDR3 covers 13 residues. In germline, CDR1 is SGHRS, CDR2 YFSETQ. CDR3 region: CASSLAGQHEQYF. CDR3 bases: TGCGCCAGCAGCTTGGCCGGGCAGCACGAGCAGTACTTC.

This clonotype was seen only a few times. The chain uses TRBV7-2 and TRBJ2-5; 9 positions match TRBD2. The germline gives CDR1 SGHTA, CDR2 FQGNSA. With V trimmed by 0 bases and J by 5 bases, 7 bases remained unmatched. CDR3 length: 16 residues. The CDR3 DNA is TGTGCCAGCAGCTTAGCCAGTAGCGGGAGCGGTGAGACCCAGTACTTC. It specifies CASSLASSGSGETQYF.

The chain joins TRBV14 to TRBJ2-5; D remains ambiguous. This CDR3 contains 13 residues. Germline lookup yields CDR1 SGHDN and CDR2 FVKESK. Trimming left V 2 bases short and J 5 bases short, with 9 bases between. CDR3 residues: CASSQSWGETQYF. CDR3 sequence (DNA): TGTGCCAGCAGCCAATCGTGGGGTGAGACCCAGTACTTC.

This chain joins TRBV7-9 and TRBJ2-5, with TRBD1 as a possible D gene (5 bases). Germline values: CDR1 SEHNR, CDR2 FQNEAQ (reference sequence). This CDR3 region has 15 residues. The ends were cut back, 2 bases at V and 0 bases at J, with 10 bases in the middle. The CDR3 DNA reads TGTGCCAGCAGCTTACGACCCAGGGACCAAGAGACCCAGTACTTC. This encodes CASSLRPRDQETQYF.

This chain links TRBV27 with TRBJ1-5; D remains unclear. The V end lost 4 bases, the J end lost 0 bases, and 10 bases lay between the germline ends. CDR1 and CDR2 from the germline V gene are MNHEY and SMNVEV (reference sequence). This CDR3 spans 15 amino acids. CDR3 sequence (DNA): TGTGCCAGCAGTTGGACGGCACTTAGCAATCAGCCCCAGCATTTT. As protein: CASSWTALSNQPQHF.

This chain connects TRBV20-1 to TRBJ1-2; a possible D gene is TRBD1 (5 bases). Germline CDR1 and CDR2: DFQATT and SNEGSKA (reference sequence). CDR3 length: 14 residues. CDR3 region: CTLSFPREGYGYTF. Here the CDR3 DNA reads TGCACCCTCTCATTTCCCAGGGAGGGCTATGGCTACACCTTC.

This clonotype came up a few times. The genes are TRBV28 and TRBJ2-6; tentative D call: TRBD1 (5 bases). V was shortened by 5 bases and J by 0 bases, with 11 bases between the two germline ends. The CDR3 contains 16 residues. The germline CDR1 and CDR2 sequences are MDHEN and SYDVKM. DNA for the CDR3: TGTGCCAGCAGTCCCACGACAGACTCTGGGGCCAACGTCCTGACTTTC. It codes for CASSPTTDSGANVLTF.

This clonotype was detected only a few times. This rearrangement joins TRBV6-6 to TRBJ2-3, with D possibly being TRBD2 (5 bases). V was cut by 1 base and J by 5 bases, with 16 bases left in between. Germline assignment: CDR1 MNHNY and CDR2 SVGAGI (reference sequence). The CDR3 has 16 residues. The DNA of the CDR3 is TGTGCCAGCAGTTACTGGGGTAGCGCGAGAGAAGATACGCAGTATTTT. Protein: CASSYWGSAREDTQYF.

V usage is TRBV3-1 and J usage is TRBJ2-1; 12 bases agree with TRBD2. The CDR3 length is 18 residues. The ends lost 1 base at V and 4 bases at J; junction bases unmatched: 8. Germline CDR1 reads LGHDT; CDR2 reads YNNKEL (reference sequence). CDR3 nucleotides: TGTGCCAGCAGCCAAGTACTACTAGCGGGGGGAGGGTACAATGAGCAGTTCTTC. Translating it yields CASSQVLLAGGGYNEQFF.

This chain joins TRBV6-5 and TRBJ2-1; D remains unclear. With 8 bases removed from V and 5 bases from J, the gap between germline ends came to 10 bases. The germline gives CDR1 MNHEY, CDR2 SVGAGI. This CDR3 region has 12 residues. DNA of the CDR3: TGTGCCAGCCTAGACCCAGACAATGAGCAGTTCTTC. Protein: CASLDPDNEQFF.

The V gene is TRBV6-1, the J gene TRBJ1-1; tentatively, D is TRBD1 (5 bases). Trimming took 2 bases from V and 7 from J, leaving 14 bases between them. CDR3 length: 14 amino acids. CDR1 MNHNS and CDR2 SASEGT come from the germline V gene. CDR3 protein: CASSELVGGIEAFF. CDR3 in DNA: TGTGCCAGCAGTGAACTGGTGGGGGGGATTGAAGCTTTCTTT.

This chain uses TRBV28 with TRBJ2-5, with TRBD1 matching 10 bases. The DNA matches TRBJ2-4 better at its end, which makes the J call doubtful. In germline, CDR1 is MDHEN, CDR2 SYDVKM. CDR3 length equals 17 residues. The CDR3 DNA follows: TGTGCCAGCAGTAGGGGGGACAGGGGCGAACCTAGAAACATTCAGTACTTC. This codes for CASSRGDRGEPRNIQYF.

This sequence joins TRBV28 and TRBJ1-1, with D possibly TRBD1 on 6 matching bases. The germline V gene has CDR1 MDHEN and CDR2 SYDVKM. V was clipped by 2 bases and J by 10 bases, with 11 bases between them. This CDR3 contains 12 residues. The CDR3 is CASSLTGILAFF. The CDR3 region has the DNA TGTGCCAGCAGTTTAACAGGGATTTTAGCTTTCTTT.

This clonotype occurred a few times. V and J are TRBV5-5 and TRBJ2-1, with D perhaps matching TRBD2 (5 bases). Germline values: CDR1 SGHKS, CDR2 YYEKEE (reference sequence). This CDR3 is built from 13 residues. Trimming left V 4 bases short and J 2 bases short, with 7 bases between. This CDR3 reads CASSIGTYNEQFF. CDR3 coding DNA: TGTGCCAGCAGCATCGGGACCTACAATGAGCAGTTCTTC.

On this clonotype: The conserved closing phenylalanine or tryptophan is absent in this CDR3, likely reflecting a read error. This rearrangement joins TRBV6-2 or TRBV6-3 to TRBJ1-2; D remains ambiguous. Trimming pared 5 bases from V and 8 bases from J, leaving 12 bases between. The germline CDR1 and CDR2 sequences are MNHEY and SVGEGT. The CDR3 has 12 residues. CDR3: CASSPLLGGYTV. The CDR3 DNA reads TGTGCCAGCAGTCCTCTGCTCGGGGGCTACACCGTC.

The chain links TRBV20-1 to TRBJ2-7; no firm D call. CDR3 length: 13 residues. V was clipped by 3 bases and J by 9 bases, with 18 bases between them. Germline loops: CDR1 DFQATT, CDR2 SNEGSKA (reference sequence). CDR3 amino acids: CSASPQAGVVQYF. The CDR3 region has the DNA TGCAGTGCTAGTCCCCAAGCCGGCGTGGTGCAGTACTTC.

This clonotype was counted between two and nine times. The chain has TRBV27 and TRBJ2-7, with 8 nucleotides matching TRBD1. Germline V gene lookup returns CDR1 MNHEY and CDR2 SMNVEV (reference sequence). V lost 0 bases and J lost 5; bases outside the gene matches: 6. This CDR3 spans 15 amino acids. CDR3 protein: CASSLSGTGIDEQYF. As DNA, the CDR3 is TGTGCCAGCAGTTTATCGGGGACAGGTATCGACGAGCAGTACTTC.